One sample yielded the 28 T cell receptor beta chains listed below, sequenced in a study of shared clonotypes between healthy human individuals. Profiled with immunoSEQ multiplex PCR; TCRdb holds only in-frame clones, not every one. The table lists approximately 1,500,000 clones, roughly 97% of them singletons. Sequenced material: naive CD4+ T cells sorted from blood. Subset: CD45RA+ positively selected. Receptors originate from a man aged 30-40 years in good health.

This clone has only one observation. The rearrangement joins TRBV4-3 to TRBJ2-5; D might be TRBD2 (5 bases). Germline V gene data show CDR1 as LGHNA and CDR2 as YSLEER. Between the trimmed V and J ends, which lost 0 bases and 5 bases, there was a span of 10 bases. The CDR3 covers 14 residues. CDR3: CASSQEPRVETQYF. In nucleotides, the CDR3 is TGCGCCAGCAGCCAAGAGCCGAGGGTGGAGACCCAGTACTTC.

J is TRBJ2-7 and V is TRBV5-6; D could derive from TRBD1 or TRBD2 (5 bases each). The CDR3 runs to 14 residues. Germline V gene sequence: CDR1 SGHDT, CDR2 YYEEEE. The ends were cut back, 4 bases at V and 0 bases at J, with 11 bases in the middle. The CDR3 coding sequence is TGTGCCAGCAGCAAGGTAGGGACCTCCTACGAGCAGTACTTC. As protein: CASSKVGTSYEQYF.

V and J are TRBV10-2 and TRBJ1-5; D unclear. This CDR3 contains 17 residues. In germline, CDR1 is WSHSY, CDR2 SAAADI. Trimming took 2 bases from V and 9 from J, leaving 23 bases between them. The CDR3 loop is CASSEPPKAGSFGPQHF. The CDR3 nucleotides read TGCGCCAGCAGTGAGCCCCCTAAAGCCGGGAGTTTTGGGCCCCAGCATTTT.

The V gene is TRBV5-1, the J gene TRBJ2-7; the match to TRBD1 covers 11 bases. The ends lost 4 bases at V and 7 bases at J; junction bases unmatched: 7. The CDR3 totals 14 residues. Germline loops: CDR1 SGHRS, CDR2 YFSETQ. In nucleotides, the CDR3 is TGCGCCAGCAGCAAAGGACAGGGGGCGGGGGAGCAGTACTTC. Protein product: CASSKGQGAGEQYF.

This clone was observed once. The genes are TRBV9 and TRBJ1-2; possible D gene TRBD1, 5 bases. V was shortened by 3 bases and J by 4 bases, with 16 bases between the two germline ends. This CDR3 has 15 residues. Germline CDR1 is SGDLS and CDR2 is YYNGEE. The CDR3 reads CASSGDSGAGYGYTF. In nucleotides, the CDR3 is TGTGCCAGCAGCGGCGACTCCGGGGCTGGCTATGGCTACACCTTC.

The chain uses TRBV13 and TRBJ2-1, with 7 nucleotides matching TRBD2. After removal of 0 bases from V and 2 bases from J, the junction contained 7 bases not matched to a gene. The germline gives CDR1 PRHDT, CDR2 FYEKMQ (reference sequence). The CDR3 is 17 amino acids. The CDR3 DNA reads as TGTGCCAGCAGCTTAGGCTGGCGGGGAGGGCCCTACAATGAGCAGTTCTTC. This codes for CASSLGWRGGPYNEQFF.

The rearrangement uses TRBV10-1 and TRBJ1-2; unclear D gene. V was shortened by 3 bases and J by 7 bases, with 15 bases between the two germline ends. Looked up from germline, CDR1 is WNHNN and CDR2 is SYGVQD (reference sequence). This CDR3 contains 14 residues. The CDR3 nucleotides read TGCGCCAGCAGTGACGGCAGTGACTTTGGTGGCTACACCTTC. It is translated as CASSDGSDFGGYTF.

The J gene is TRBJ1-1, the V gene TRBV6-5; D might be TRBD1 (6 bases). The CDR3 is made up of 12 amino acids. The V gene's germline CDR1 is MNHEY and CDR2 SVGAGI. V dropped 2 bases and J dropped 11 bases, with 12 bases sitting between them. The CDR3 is CASSYGDTQAFF. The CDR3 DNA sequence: TGTGCCAGCAGTTACGGGGACACCCAGGCTTTCTTT.

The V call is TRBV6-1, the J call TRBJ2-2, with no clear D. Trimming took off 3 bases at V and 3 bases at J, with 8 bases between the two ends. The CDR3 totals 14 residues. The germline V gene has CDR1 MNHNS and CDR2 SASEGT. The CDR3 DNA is TGTGCCAGCAGTGACCGGCTTCACACCGGGGAGCTGTTTTTT. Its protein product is CASSDRLHTGELFF.

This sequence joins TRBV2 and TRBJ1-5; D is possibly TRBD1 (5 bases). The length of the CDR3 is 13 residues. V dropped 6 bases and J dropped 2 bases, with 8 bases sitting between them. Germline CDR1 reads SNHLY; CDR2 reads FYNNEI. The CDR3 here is CASRTEGNQPQHF. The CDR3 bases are TGTGCCAGCAGGACAGAAGGCAATCAGCCCCAGCATTTT.

In nucleotides, the CDR3 is TGTGCCAGCAGTCAAGACAGGGATGGAAACACCATATATTTT. Translated: CASSQDRDGNTIYF. V and J are TRBV27 and TRBJ1-3; TRBD1 aligns across 7 bases. CDR3 length: 14 residues. Trimming at V came to 5 bases and at J to 3 bases, leaving 4 bases not matched to a gene. Germline-derived CDR1 and CDR2 are MNHEY and SMNVEV (reference sequence).

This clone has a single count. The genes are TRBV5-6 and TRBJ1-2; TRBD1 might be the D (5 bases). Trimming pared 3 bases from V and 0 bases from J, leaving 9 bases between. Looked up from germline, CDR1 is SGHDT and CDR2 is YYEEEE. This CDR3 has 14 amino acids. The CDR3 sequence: CASSSWGTNYGYTF. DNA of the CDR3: TGTGCCAGCAGCTCTTGGGGGACTAACTATGGCTACACCTTC.

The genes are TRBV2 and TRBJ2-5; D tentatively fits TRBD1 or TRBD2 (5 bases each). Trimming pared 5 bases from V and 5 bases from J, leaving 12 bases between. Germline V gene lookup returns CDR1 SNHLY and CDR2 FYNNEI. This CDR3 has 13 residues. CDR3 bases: TGTGCCAGCAGTTCCGAGGGGTTGGAGACCCAGTACTTC. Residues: CASSSEGLETQYF.

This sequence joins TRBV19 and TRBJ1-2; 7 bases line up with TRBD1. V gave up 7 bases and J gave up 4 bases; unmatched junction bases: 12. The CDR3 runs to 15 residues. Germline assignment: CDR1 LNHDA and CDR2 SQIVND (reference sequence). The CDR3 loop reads CASKNQGGAIYGYTF. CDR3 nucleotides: TGTGCCAGTAAAAATCAAGGGGGCGCTATCTATGGCTACACCTTC.

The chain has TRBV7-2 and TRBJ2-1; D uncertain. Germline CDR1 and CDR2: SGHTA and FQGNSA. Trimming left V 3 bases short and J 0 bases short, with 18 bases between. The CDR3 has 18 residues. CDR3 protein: CASSFVVGRYSSYNEQFF. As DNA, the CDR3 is TGTGCCAGCAGCTTCGTCGTAGGGCGGTATAGCTCCTACAATGAGCAGTTCTTC. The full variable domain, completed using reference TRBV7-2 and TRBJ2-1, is GAGVSQSPSNKVTEKGKDVELRCDPISGHTALYWYRQSLGQGLEFLIYFQGNSAPDKSGLPSDRFSAERTGGSVSTLTIQRTQQEDSAVYLCASSFVVGRYSSYNEQFFGPGTRLTVL.

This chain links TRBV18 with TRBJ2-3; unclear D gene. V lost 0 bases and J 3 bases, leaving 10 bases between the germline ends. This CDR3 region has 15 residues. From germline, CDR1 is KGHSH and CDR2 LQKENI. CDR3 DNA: TGTGCCAGCTCACCACCGAGTAGATTAACAGATACGCAGTATTTT. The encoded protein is CASSPPSRLTDTQYF.

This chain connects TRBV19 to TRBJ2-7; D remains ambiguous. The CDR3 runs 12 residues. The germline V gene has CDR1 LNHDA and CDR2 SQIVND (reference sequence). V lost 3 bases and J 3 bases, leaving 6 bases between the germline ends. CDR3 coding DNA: TGTGCCAGTAGTATTTTAGGCTACGAGCAGTACTTC. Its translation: CASSILGYEQYF. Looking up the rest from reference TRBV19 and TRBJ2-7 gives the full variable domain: DGGITQSPKYLFRKEGQNVTLSCEQNLNHDAMYWYRQDPGQGLRLIYYSQIVNDFQKGDIAEGYSVSREKKESFPLTVTSAQKNPTAFYLCASSILGYEQYFGPGTRLTVT.

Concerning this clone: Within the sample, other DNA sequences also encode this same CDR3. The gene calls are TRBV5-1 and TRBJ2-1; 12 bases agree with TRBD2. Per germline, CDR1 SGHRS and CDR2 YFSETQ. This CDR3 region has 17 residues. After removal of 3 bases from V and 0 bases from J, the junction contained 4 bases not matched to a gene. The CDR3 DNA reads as TGCGCCAGCAGCTCTGGACTAGCGGGAAGCTCCTACAATGAGCAGTTCTTC. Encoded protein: CASSSGLAGSSYNEQFF.

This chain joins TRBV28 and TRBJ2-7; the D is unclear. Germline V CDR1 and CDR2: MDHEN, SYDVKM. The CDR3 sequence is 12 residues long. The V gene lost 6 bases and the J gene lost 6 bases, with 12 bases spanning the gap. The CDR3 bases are TGTGCCAGCAGCCCCATAGGTCGCGAGCAGTACTTC. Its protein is CASSPIGREQYF.

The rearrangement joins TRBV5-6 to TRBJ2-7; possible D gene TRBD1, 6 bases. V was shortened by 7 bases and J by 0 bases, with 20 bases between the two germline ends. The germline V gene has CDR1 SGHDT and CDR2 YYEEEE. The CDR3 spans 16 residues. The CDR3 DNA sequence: TGTGCCAGCTCCTTCGTAATTGGACAGAGCTCCTACGAGCAGTACTTC. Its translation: CASSFVIGQSSYEQYF.

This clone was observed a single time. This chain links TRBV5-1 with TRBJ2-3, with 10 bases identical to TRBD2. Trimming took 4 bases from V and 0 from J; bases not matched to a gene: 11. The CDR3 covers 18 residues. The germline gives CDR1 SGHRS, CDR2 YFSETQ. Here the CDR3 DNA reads TGCGCCAGCAGCGAGGGGTTAGCGGGAGGCCCTAGCACAGATACGCAGTATTTT. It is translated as CASSEGLAGGPSTDTQYF.

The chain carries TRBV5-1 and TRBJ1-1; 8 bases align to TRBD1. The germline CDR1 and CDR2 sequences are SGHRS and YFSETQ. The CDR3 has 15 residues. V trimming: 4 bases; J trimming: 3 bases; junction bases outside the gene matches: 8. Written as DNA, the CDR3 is TGCGCCAGCAGCGCGCAGGGGGCGCGGGACACTGAAGCTTTCTTT. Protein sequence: CASSAQGARDTEAFF.

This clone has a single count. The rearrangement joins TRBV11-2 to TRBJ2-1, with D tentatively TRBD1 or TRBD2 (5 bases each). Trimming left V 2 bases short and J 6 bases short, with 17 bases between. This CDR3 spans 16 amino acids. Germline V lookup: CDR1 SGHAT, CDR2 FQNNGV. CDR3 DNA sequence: TGTGCCAGCAGCTTAATCCCTATCGGGGCGCGCAATGAGCAGTTCTTC. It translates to CASSLIPIGARNEQFF.

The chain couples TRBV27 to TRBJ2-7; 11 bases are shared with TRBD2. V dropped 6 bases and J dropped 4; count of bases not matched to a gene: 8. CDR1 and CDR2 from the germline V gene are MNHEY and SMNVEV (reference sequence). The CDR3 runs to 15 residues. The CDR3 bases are TGTGCCAGCAGGTCCGGGACTAGCGGACCATACGAGCAGTACTTC. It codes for CASRSGTSGPYEQYF.

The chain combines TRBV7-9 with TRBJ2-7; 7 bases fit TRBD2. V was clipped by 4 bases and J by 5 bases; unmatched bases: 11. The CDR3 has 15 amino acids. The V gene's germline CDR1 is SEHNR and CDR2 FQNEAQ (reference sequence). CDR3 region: CASSSLGSGVDEQYF. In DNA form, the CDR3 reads TGTGCCAGCAGCTCCCTGGGGAGCGGGGTAGACGAGCAGTACTTC.

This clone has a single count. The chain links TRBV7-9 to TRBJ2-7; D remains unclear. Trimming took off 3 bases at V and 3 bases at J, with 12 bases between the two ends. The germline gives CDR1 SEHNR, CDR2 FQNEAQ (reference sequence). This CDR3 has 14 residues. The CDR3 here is CASSLGLIRYEQYF. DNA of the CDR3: TGTGCCAGCAGCTTGGGATTAATCCGCTACGAGCAGTACTTC.

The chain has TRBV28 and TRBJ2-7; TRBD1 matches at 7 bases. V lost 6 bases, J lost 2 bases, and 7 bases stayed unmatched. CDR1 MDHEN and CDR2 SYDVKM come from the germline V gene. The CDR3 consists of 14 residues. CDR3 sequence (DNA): TGTGCCAGCAGCTGGGACAGAAGAGCCTACGAGCAGTACTTC. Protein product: CASSWDRRAYEQYF.

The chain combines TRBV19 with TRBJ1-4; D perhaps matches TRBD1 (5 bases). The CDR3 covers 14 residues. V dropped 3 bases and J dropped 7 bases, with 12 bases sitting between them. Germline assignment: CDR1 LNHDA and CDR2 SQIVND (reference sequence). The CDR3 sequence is CASSIQGPIEKLFF. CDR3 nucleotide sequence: TGTGCCAGTAGTATCCAGGGTCCCATTGAAAAACTGTTTTTT.